This TCR beta chain is drawn from a study of T cells in Graves' hyperthyroidism and ophthalmopathy. Study-level information: At initial diagnosis, before any treatment had begun, peripheral blood was obtained. Study results and limitations: Ophthalmopathy onset followed model prediction by a median about six months.

This clonotype has more than one count but fewer than ten. What it binds is not known. The V gene lost 0 bases and the J gene lost 5 bases, with 10 bases spanning the gap. Germline lookup yields CDR1 WSHSY and CDR2 SAAADI. CDR3 length equals 14 residues. Aged 18 to 65, the patients had hyperthyroidism that was newly diagnosed and had lasted under 2 months. Fresh peripheral blood, 10 ml, was the source of the PBMCs. What was amplified from RNA transcripts were TCR beta CDR3 regions. A first-round RT-PCR of the TCR CDR3 used the HTBI primer set. TCRdb reprocessed the multiplex PCR reads with MiXCR, giving one entry per CDR3 protein. The data show about 560,000 distinct CDR3 sequences, 14% seen once.

This clonotype originated in a woman between 35 and 50 years old with Graves' hyperthyroidism. Source material: blood. The chain combines TRBV10-2 with TRBJ1-2; D is unclear. CDR3 in amino acids: CASSESIGPYGYTF. In DNA, the CDR3 is TGCGCCAGCAGTGAGTCGATCGGGCCTTATGGCTACACCTTC.